This T cell receptor beta chain was sequenced in a study of CD8+CD57+ T cells in acquired aplastic anemia. In regard to this clonotype: Its cognate antigen is unknown.

TCR beta VDJ and CDR3 profiles were obtained from a genomic DNA template. TCRdb re-called the reads with MiXCR, one entry per CDR3 protein. The data show roughly 130,000 distinct CDR3 sequences, around 48% seen once. The CDR3 spans 13 residues. Trimming took off 1 base at V and 0 bases at J, with 4 bases between the two ends. Looked up from germline, CDR1 is SQVTM and CDR2 is ANQGSEA. Points from the study as a whole: Controls and patients did not differ significantly in CD8+ Simpson's diversity.

Sequenced sample: sorted CD4+, CD8+, or CD8+CD57+ T cells (not recorded which) from PBMCs. The J gene is TRBJ1-5, the V gene TRBV29-1; D is undetermined. The origin of this receptor is a human donor in good health, serving as a control. CDR3 residues: CSVEGDSNQPQHF. The CDR3 DNA is TGCAGCGTTGAAGGGGATAGCAATCAGCCCCAGCATTTT.